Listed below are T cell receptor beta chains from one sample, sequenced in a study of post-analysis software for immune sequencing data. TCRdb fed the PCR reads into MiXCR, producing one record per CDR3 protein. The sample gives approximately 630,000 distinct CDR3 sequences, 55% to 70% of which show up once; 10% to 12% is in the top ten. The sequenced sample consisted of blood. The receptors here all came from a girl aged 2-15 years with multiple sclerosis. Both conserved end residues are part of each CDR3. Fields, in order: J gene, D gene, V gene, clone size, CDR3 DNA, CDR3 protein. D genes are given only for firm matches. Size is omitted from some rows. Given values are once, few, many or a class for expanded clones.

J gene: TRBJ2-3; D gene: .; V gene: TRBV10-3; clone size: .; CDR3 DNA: TGTGCCGTAAGTGGGCTAGCGACAGATACGCAGTATTTT; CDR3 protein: CAVSGLATDTQYF
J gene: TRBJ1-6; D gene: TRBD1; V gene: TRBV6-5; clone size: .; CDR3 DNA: TGTGCCAGCAGTAACAGGGGTTCACCCCTCCACTTT; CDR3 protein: CASSNRGSPLHF
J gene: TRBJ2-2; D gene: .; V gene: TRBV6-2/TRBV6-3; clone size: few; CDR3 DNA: TGTGCCAGCAGTTCTAACAGGAGGAACACCGGGGAGCTGTTTTTT; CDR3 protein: CASSSNRRNTGELFF
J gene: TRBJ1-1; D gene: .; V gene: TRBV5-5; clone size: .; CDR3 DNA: TGTGCCAGCAGCGGGGCCACAAACACTGAAGCTTTCTTT; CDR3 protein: CASSGATNTEAFF
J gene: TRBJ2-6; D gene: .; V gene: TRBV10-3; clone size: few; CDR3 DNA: TGTGCCATCAGTGGGGTCAGTCCCTCTGGGGCCAACGTCCTGACTTTC; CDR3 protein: CAISGVSPSGANVLTF
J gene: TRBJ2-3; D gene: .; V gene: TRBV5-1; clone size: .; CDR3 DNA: TGCGCCAGCAGCTTGGAATTTGGCGGCACAGATACGCAGTATTTT; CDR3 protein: CASSLEFGGTDTQYF
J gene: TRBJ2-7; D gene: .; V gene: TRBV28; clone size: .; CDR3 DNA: TGTGCCACCCTCGGACGTAACTCCTACGAGCAGTACTTC; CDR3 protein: CATLGRNSYEQYF
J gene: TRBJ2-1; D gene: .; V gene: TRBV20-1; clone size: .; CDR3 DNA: TGCAGTGCTAGGAAGACAGGGTCGGGGGATGAGCAGTTCTTC; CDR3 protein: CSARKTGSGDEQFF
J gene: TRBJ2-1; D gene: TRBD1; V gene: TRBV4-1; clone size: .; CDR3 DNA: TGCGCCAGCAGCCCACAGGGGACCCCCTACAATGAGCAGTTCTTC; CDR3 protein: CASSPQGTPYNEQFF
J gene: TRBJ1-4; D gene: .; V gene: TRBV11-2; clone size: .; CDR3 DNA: TGTGCCAGCAGTAGAGGGGTCGGCGAAAAACTGTTTTTT; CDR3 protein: CASSRGVGEKLFF
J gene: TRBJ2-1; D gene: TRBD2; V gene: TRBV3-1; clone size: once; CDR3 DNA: TGTGCCAGCAGCCCCTCGGGAGGGGGGCCCTACAATGAGCAGTTCTTC; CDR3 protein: CASSPSGGGPYNEQFF
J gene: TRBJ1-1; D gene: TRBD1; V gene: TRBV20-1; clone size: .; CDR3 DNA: TGCAGTGCTAGAGATGGCAGGGGGCGAACCACTGAAGCTTTCTTT; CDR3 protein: CSARDGRGRTTEAFF
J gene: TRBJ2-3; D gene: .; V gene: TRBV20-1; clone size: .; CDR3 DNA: TGCAGTGCTAGAGTGTCTAGTGTCTCCACAGATACGCAGTATTTT; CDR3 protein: CSARVSSVSTDTQYF
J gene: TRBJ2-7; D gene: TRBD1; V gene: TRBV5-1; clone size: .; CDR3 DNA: TGCGCCAGCAGCTTGGGGGACAGGGCTCACGAGCAGTACTTC; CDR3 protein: CASSLGDRAHEQYF
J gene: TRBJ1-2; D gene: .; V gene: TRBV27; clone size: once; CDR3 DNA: TGTGCCAGCAGGGGTTTCGCCAGATATGGCTACACCTTC; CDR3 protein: CASRGFARYGYTF
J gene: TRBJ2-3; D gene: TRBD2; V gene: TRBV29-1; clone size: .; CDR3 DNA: TGCAGCGGCTTGACTAGCGGAGCTAGCACAGATACGCAGTATTTT; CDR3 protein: CSGLTSGASTDTQYF
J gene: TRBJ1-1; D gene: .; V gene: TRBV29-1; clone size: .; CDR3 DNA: TGCAGCGTTCGAGGTCCAGGGATGAACACTGAAGCTTTCTTT; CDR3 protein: CSVRGPGMNTEAFF
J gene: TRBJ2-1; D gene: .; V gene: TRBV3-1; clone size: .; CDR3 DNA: TGTGCCAGCAGCCAAAGGGGCCTGGGGTACAATGAGCAGTTCTTC; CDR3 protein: CASSQRGLGYNEQFF
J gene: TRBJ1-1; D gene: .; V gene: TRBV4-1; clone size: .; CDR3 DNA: TGCGCCAGCAGCCTCTACTCGGCAGAAACTGAAGCTTTCTTT; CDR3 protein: CASSLYSAETEAFF
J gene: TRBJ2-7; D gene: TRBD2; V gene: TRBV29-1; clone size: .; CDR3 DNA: TGCAGCGTTGACTTTACTAGCGGGAGAGGGGATGAGCAGTACTTC; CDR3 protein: CSVDFTSGRGDEQYF
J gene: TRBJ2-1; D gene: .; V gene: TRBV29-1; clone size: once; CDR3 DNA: TGCAGCGCCCCTGGCCAAGGGAATCATGAGCAGTTCTTC; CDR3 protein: CSAPGQGNHEQFF
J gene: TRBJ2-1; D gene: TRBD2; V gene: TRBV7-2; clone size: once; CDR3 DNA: TGTGCCAGCAGCGCCCGGCTAGCGGGAGTAGGGCTCAATGAGCAGTTCTTC; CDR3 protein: CASSARLAGVGLNEQFF
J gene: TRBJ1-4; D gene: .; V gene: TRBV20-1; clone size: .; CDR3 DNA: TGCAGTGCTATCCGAACAGGGAGTGAAAAACTGTTTTTT; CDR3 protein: CSAIRTGSEKLFF
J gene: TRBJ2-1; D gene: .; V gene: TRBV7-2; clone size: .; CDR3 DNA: TGTGCCAGCAGCTTAGCTCGGGGGTACAATGAGCAGTTCTTC; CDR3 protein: CASSLARGYNEQFF
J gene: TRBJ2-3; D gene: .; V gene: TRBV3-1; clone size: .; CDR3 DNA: TGTGCCAGCAGCCAAGCCCGAGGAAATACGCAGTATTTT; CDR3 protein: CASSQARGNTQYF
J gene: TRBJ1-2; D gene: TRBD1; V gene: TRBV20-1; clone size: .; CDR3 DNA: TGCAGTGTTCGCCAGGGGGGGGTCTATGGCTACACCTTC; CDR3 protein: CSVRQGGVYGYTF
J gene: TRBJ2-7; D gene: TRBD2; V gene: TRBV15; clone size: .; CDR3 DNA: TGTGCCACCAGCAGCAGCGGACTAGCGGGAGGGTACGAGCAGTACTTC; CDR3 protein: CATSSSGLAGGYEQYF
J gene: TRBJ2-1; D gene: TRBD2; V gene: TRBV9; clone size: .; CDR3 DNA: TGTGCCAGCAGCGTAGAAATTTCGGGACTAGGGAACCTCAATGAGCAGTTCTTC; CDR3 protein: CASSVEISGLGNLNEQFF
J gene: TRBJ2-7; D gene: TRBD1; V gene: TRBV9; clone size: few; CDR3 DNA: TGTGCCAGCAGCGTTTCGGGACAGGGTCCCTACGAGCAGTACTTC; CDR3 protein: CASSVSGQGPYEQYF
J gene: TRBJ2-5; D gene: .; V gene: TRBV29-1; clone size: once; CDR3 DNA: TGCAGCGTTGGGAAGACCTTCAACCCCCAAGAGACCCAGTACTTC; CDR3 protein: CSVGKTFNPQETQYF
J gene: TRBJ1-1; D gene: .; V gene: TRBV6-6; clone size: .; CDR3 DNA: TGTGCCAGCAGCAACGGGGGGGGGAACACTGAAGCTTTCTTT; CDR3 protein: CASSNGGGNTEAFF
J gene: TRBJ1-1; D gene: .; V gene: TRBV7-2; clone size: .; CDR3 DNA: TGTGCCAGCAGCAACAGCGTTACGAACACTGAAGCTTTCTTT; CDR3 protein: CASSNSVTNTEAFF